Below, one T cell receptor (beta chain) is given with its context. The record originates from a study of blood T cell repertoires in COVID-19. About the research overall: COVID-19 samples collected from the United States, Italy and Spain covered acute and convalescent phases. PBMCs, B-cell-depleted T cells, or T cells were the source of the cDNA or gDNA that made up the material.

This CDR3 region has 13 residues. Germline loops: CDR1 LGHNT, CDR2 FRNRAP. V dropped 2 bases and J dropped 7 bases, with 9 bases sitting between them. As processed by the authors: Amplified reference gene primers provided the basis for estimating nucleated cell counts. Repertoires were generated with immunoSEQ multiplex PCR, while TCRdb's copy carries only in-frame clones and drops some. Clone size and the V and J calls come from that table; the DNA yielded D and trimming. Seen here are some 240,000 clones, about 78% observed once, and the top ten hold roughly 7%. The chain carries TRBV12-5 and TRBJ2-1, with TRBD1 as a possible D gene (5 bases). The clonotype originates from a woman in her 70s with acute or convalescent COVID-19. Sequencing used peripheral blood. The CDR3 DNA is TGTGCTAGTGGTTTGCAGGGTCTAAATGAGCAGTTCTTC. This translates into CASGLQGLNEQFF.